The sequence of this T cell receptor (beta chain) was determined in a study of blood T cell repertoires in COVID-19. Profiled with immunoSEQ multiplex PCR; TCRdb holds only in-frame clones, not every one. Among under 20,000 clones listed, 87% were seen once. CDR3 length: 15 amino acids. With 3 bases clipped from V and 4 bases from J, the junction kept 4 bases outside the gene matches. From germline, CDR1 is LNHDA and CDR2 SQIVND (reference sequence). This TCR derives from a human donor in a cohort sampled during active COVID-19. The donor label of this sample is uncertain. V usage is TRBV19 and J usage is TRBJ2-1; TRBD1 agrees at 9 bases. The specimen was peripheral blood. DNA of the CDR3: TGTGCCAGTAGTATGGGACAGGGAGGATACAATGAGCAGTTCTTC. Protein product: CASSMGQGGYNEQFF. The variable domain in full, with the rest retrieved from reference TRBV19 and TRBJ2-1, is DGGITQSPKYLFRKEGQNVTLSCEQNLNHDAMYWYRQDPGQGLRLIYYSQIVNDFQKGDIAEGYSVSREKKESFPLTVTSAQKNPTAFYLCASSMGQGGYNEQFFGPGTRLTVL.